This T cell receptor beta chain was sequenced in a study of cytomegalovirus exposure and HLA in healthy donors. The PCR employed 60 Vbeta primers together with 13 Jbeta primers. TCRdb's copy holds only in-frame clones and misses some; the assay was immunoSEQ multiplex PCR. The sample holds about 120,000 clones, more than 80% seen once. Study-level points and caveats: Most TCR sequences were seen very rarely across donors, but some public TCRs occurred in many. Most CMV-associated TCR beta chains appeared HLA-restricted in a later analysis. In a later analysis, compared with equally common non-associated chains, HLA-associated beta chains were more expanded.

About this clone itself: The antigen is undetermined. Relative to the germline gene, one junction end is altered; a read error may explain this.

CDR1 and CDR2 (germline): SGHRS, YFSETQ. The CDR3 is 15 amino acids. This TCR was sampled from a man aged 25 to 40 in good health and CMV-seropositive. What was sequenced was PBMCs. The V gene is TRBV5-1, the J gene TRBJ2-1; 7 positions agree with TRBD1. The CDR3 DNA is TGCGCCAGCACCTTGGTACAGGGGAGTCGTAATGAGCAGTTCTTC. It specifies CASTLVQGSRNEQFF.